The T cell receptor beta chain under discussion was sequenced for a study of blood T cells in healthy people across ages. The study recruited healthy Caucasian donors from Russia who were aged roughly 6 to 90. CDR3 length: 16 amino acids. J gave up 6 bases and V 4 bases, and 12 bases lay outside the gene matches. Germline V gives CDR1 MNHEY, CDR2 SVGAGI. Points on this clonotype: The antigen remains undetermined.

The authors ran a second PCR of about 7 to 11 cycles using a sample-barcoded 5' primer and a J-beta primer mix. One entry per CDR3 protein, called by TCRdb with MiXCR from the 5' RACE reads. The sample records about 640,000 distinct CDR3 sequences, around 54% being singletons. Study observations and caveats: More naive CD4+ cells and higher diversity marked long-lived donors relative to aged donors. There was a strong correlation between TCR beta diversity and naive T cell percentage. Nothing was known about donor CMV status, and this possibly confounded expanded clonotype changes.

Sequencing used blood. The genes are TRBV6-5 and TRBJ2-5, with 9 bases fitting TRBD2. This sequence originates from a man aged 55-75 years in good health. The CDR3 DNA sequence: TGTGCCAGCAGTTTTCTAAGTAGCGGGGGTCAGCAGACCCAGTACTTC. Protein: CASSFLSSGGQQTQYF.